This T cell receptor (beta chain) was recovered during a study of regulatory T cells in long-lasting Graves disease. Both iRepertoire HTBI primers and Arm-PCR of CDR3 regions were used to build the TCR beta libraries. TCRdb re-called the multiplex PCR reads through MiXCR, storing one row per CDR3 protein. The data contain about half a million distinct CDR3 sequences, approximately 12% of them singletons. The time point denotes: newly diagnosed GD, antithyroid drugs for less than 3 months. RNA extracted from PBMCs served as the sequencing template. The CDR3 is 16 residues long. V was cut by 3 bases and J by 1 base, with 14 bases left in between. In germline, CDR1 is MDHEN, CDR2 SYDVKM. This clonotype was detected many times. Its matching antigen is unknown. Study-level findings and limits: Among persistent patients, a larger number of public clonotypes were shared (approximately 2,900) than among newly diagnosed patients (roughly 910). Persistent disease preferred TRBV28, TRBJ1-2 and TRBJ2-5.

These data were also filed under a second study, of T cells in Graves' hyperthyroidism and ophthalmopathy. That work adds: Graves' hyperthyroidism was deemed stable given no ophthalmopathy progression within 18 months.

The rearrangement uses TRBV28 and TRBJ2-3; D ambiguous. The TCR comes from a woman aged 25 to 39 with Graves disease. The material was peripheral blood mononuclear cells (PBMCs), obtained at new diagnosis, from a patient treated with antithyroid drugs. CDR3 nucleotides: TGTGCCAGCAGTTTCCTAAAAAGACCCGGCACAGATACGCAGTATTTT. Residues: CASSFLKRPGTDTQYF.